This is a list of T cell receptor beta chains from one sample in a study of blood T cells in healthy people across ages. Each CDR3 protein is one row after TCRdb ran MiXCR on the 5' RACE reads. The repertoire holds some 760,000 distinct CDR3 sequences, with roughly 25% as singletons. The same data also contributed to another study, on T cells of mothers and their children.

The source material was blood. The source of these receptors is a boy aged 10-17 years in good health. CDR3s include the opening cysteine and the closing phenylalanine or tryptophan. The order of the fields is V gene, clone size, D gene, CDR3 length, J gene, CDR3 DNA, CDR3 protein. D genes are given only for firm matches. Clone sizes are given selectively: once, few, many, or a class where the clone is expanded.

TRBV4-3	-	-	17	TRBJ1-4	TGCGCCAGCAGCCGGATGTTTACAGCAGGGATTGATGAAAAACTGTTTTTT	CASSRMFTAGIDEKLFF
TRBV3-1	-	-	14	TRBJ2-5	TGTGCCAGCAGCCAAGATTCCCGACCGGAGACCCAGTACTTC	CASSQDSRPETQYF
TRBV3-1	few	-	13	TRBJ2-7	TGTGCCAGCAGCCAAGACAGGGGAAGCGAGCAGTACTTC	CASSQDRGSEQYF
TRBV24-1	-	TRBD2	15	TRBJ2-3	TGTGCCACCAGTGCCCTAGCGGGGGGCACAGATACGCAGTATTTT	CATSALAGGTDTQYF
TRBV29-1	-	-	15	TRBJ2-3	TGCAGCGTCGGAAAAGGGGGGGGCCCTTCAGATACGCAGTATTTT	CSVGKGGGPSDTQYF
TRBV5-1	few	-	14	TRBJ2-1	TGCGCCAGCAGCCGGTCTTCGGGGGCGCATGAGCAGTTCTTC	CASSRSSGAHEQFF
TRBV29-1	few	-	13	TRBJ2-3	TGCAGCGTTGACAACAGTTACACAGATACGCAGTATTTT	CSVDNSYTDTQYF
TRBV5-1	-	-	15	TRBJ2-1	TGCGCCAGCAGCTCGCGGGATCTGACCTACAATGAGCAGTTCTTC	CASSSRDLTYNEQFF
TRBV11-2	-	-	15	TRBJ2-2	TGTGCCAGCAGGACCCCGGGACGAAACACCGGGGAGCTGTTTTTT	CASRTPGRNTGELFF
TRBV14	-	TRBD1	14	TRBJ1-6	TGTGCCAGCAGCCCAAACAGGGGAGCGGCACCCCTCCACTTT	CASSPNRGAAPLHF
TRBV20-1	few	-	14	TRBJ1-2	TGCAGTGCTAGAAGCTTAGGGAACTTCTATGGCTACACCTTC	CSARSLGNFYGYTF
TRBV28	-	TRBD2	16	TRBJ2-3	TGTGCCAGCAGTACCCTACTAGCGGGGAAGGCAGATACGCAGTATTTT	CASSTLLAGKADTQYF
TRBV7-6	-	-	12	TRBJ2-2	TGTGCCAGCAGCCGGGGGGCGGGGGAACTGTTTTTT	CASSRGAGELFF
TRBV7-2	-	TRBD2	17	TRBJ2-3	TGTGCCAGCAGCTTAGTTGGTAGCGGGACTAGCACAGATACGCAGTATTTT	CASSLVGSGTSTDTQYF
TRBV7-2	-	TRBD2	16	TRBJ2-3	TGTGCCAGCAGCTCCCGACTAGCGGGATTAGCAGATACGCAGTATTTT	CASSSRLAGLADTQYF
TRBV7-9	-	-	16	TRBJ1-4	TGTGCCAGCAGCATTTCTAACGGGGAAGGTATTGAAAAACTGTTTTTT	CASSISNGEGIEKLFF
TRBV28	-	TRBD1	15	TRBJ1-6	TGTGCCAGCAGTTCTCCCGAGACAGGGCGTTCACCCCTCCACTTT	CASSSPETGRSPLHF
TRBV6-2/TRBV6-3	few	-	12	TRBJ1-6	TGTGCCAGCAGGCTGGGGGATTCACCCCTCCACTTT	CASRLGDSPLHF
TRBV10-2	-	TRBD2	17	TRBJ2-3	TGCGCCAGCAGTTCTGGGGGGGTTTGGTTAGGCACAGATACGCAGTATTTT	CASSSGGVWLGTDTQYF
TRBV10-3	few	-	14	TRBJ2-4	TGTGCCATCAGTTCTGGACTAGCCAAAAACATTCAGTACTTC	CAISSGLAKNIQYF
TRBV20-1	few	TRBD2	16	TRBJ2-1	TGCAGTTTTAGCGGGGGGGGGTACCGCTCCTACAATGAGCAGTTCTTC	CSFSGGGYRSYNEQFF
TRBV10-3	-	-	14	TRBJ2-7	TGCGCCATCAGTGACCGGACAGTTTCCTACGAGCAGTACTTC	CAISDRTVSYEQYF
TRBV7-9	-	-	13	TRBJ1-4	TGTGCCAGCAGCTTAGTAACATACGAAAAACTGTTTTTT	CASSLVTYEKLFF
TRBV6-6	-	-	13	TRBJ1-1	TGTGCCAGCAGAAAAGCAGCGAACACTGAAGCTTTCTTT	CASRKAANTEAFF
TRBV29-1	many	TRBD2	13	TRBJ2-5	TGCAGCGTCGGACTAGCGGGGAAAGAGACCCAGTACTTC	CSVGLAGKETQYF
TRBV4-3	few	-	14	TRBJ2-2	TGCGCCAGCAGCCAAGATGGAGGCACCGGGGAGCTGTTTTTT	CASSQDGGTGELFF
TRBV20-1	-	TRBD1	17	TRBJ2-4	TGCAGTGCTAGAGATCAGGGGGCTGGCAGGGGGAGATACATTCAGTACTTC	CSARDQGAGRGRYIQYF